This TCR beta chain came from a study of spatial heterogeneity in lung cancer. Study summary: There were, on average, more than 8.5 raw-read appearances for each unique TCR and UMI combination. General study results and limits: The study found ubiquitous expanded tumor TCRs in blood more at resection than follow-up.

This clonotype was seen repeatedly, ten times or more. Its antigen is currently unknown. The junction had 9 bases not matched to a gene; V was cut back by 4 bases and J by 3 bases. The CDR3 consists of 16 residues. Germline assignment: CDR1 SGHAT and CDR2 FQNNGV. Time point: sample taken at primary tumor resection. The donor group consisted of approximately 77 patients who had untreated, early-stage non-small cell lung cancer. Whole RNA obtained from tumor, nontumor lung or frozen PBMC underwent sequencing without sorting. Each CDR3 protein is one row after TCRdb ran MiXCR on the 5' RACE reads. The data contain 40,000 or so distinct CDR3 sequences, 5.2% of them singletons.

The clonotype originates from a female donor with early-stage non-small cell lung cancer. The chain couples TRBV11-2 to TRBJ2-7, with 10 bases fitting TRBD2. The sequencing here drew on PBMCs, taken at surgery. CDR3 sequence (DNA): TGTGCCAGCAGCTCTCCCAGACTAGCGGGCCGCTACGAGCAGTACTTC. The encoded protein is CASSSPRLAGRYEQYF.